Sequencing of this T cell receptor beta chain was carried out in a study of blood T cell repertoires in COVID-19. About the research overall: COVID-19 samples, acute and convalescent, were from the United States, Italy and Spain. Sources were T cells, B-cell-depleted T cells, or PBMCs; the material itself was cDNA or gDNA.

V was clipped by 3 bases and J by 3 bases; unmatched bases: 5. CDR3 length: 16 amino acids. Germline CDR1 is LNHNV and CDR2 is YYDKDF (reference sequence). Source study methods: Cell counts per sample came from amplifying reference gene primers. Produced via immunoSEQ multiplex PCR; TCRdb's table is partial and in-frame only. The V and J calls and clone size are taken from that table; D and trimming were inferred from the DNA. Of about 21,000 clones in the sample, approximately 80% were seen once. The source material was peripheral blood. V is TRBV15 and J is TRBJ1-4; TRBD1 agrees at 9 bases. The receptor comes from an elderly man with active or convalescent COVID-19. DNA of the CDR3: TGTGCCACCAGCAGGGGACAGGGTGGCCCTAATGAAAAACTGTTTTTT. This gives the protein CATSRGQGGPNEKLFF.